What follows describes a single T cell receptor beta chain. Antigen specificity is unknown. CDR3 length equals 15 residues. CDR1 and CDR2 (germline): SGHTS, YDEGEE. The V and J ends lost 1 base and 5 bases, in that order; junction bases with no gene match: 6. The library labeled individual cDNA molecules by adding unique molecular identifiers to them. Authors' data handling: Counts of TCRs in each sample centred on a median of about 95,000 and extended from approximately 20,000 to 700,000. TCRdb re-derived calls from the RACE reads in MiXCR, one entry per CDR3 protein. TCRdb's processing, not the authors' own work, is the source of the V and J calls. The table lists 130,000 or so distinct CDR3 sequences, around 8.3% of them singletons. This sample is drawn from a study of human T cells and chemical hapten exposure. In the study overall: TCR yields per sample varied mostly from small pooled library volume differences. Study-level results: No alteration of TCRs above 1 in 1000 frequency was seen with DPC sensitization.

Time point described: healthy volunteer bleed at 2 weeks. The template was total RNA from unfractionated whole blood. The chain couples TRBV5-8 to TRBJ2-5; the match to TRBD1 covers 9 bases. Sample: whole blood. The receptor's source is a male donor in good health. Some clones in this sample may be carry-over from other donors' samples. DNA for the CDR3: TGTGCCAGCAGCTTGACAGGGGGCTATTTTGAGACCCAGTACTTC. Protein sequence: CASSLTGGYFETQYF.